The 7 T cell receptor beta chains given below trace back to one sample, sequenced in a study of a mutant IDH1 vaccine in newly diagnosed glioma. Assay: immunoSEQ multiplex PCR; the TCRdb copy retains only in-frame clones and omits some. Among roughly 21,000 clones listed, approximately 84% were seen once. The time point denotes: week 47, end of study. With topical imiquimod, each dose of the vaccine consisted of 300 ug of mutant IDH1 20-mer peptide. These receptors lack a known antigen. The material sequenced was PBMCs, taken from a glioma patient whose treatment included an IDH1 peptide vaccine. The receptors come from a man aged 40-49 years with glioma.

The CDR3 spells CASSSFDLGWDEQYF. The CDR3 DNA is TGTGCCAGCAGCTCTTTCGACTTGGGGTGGGACGAGCAGTACTTC. The chain carries TRBV5-4 and TRBJ2-7, with unresolved D. V gave up 3 bases and J gave up 5 bases, with 18 bases separating them. The CDR3 has 15 residues. Germline V CDR1 and CDR2: SGHNT, YYREEE (reference sequence).

The genes are TRBV29-1 and TRBJ2-3; D call uncertain. The CDR3 has 12 amino acids. V was pared by 3 bases and J by 4 bases, with 8 bases between. Germline assignment: CDR1 SQVTM and CDR2 ANQGSEA. The CDR3 nucleotides are TGCAGCGTTGACGGGTCCTCAGATACGCAGTATTTT. Its translation: CSVDGSSDTQYF.

This chain joins TRBV9 and TRBJ2-1; D is unclear. The CDR3 length is 16 residues. The V end lost 1 base, the J end lost 11 bases, and 22 bases lay between the germline ends. CDR1 is SGDLS and CDR2 is YYNGEE in the germline V gene. Here the CDR3 DNA reads TGTGCCAGCAGCGTAAACAAACTTCCTCAATCCGAAAAGCAGTTCTTC. Amino acids: CASSVNKLPQSEKQFF.

This clone was detected only once. V gene TRBV7-8 combines with J gene TRBJ2-4, with TRBD1 identical over 10 bases. Per the germline V gene, CDR1 is SGHVS and CDR2 is FQNEAQ. The CDR3 consists of 17 residues. V dropped 5 bases and J dropped 1; count of bases not matched to a gene: 8. The CDR3 nucleotides are TGTGCCAGCAGCGCCCGACAGGGGGCGCGGGCCAAAAACATTCAGTACTTC. This codes for CASSARQGARAKNIQYF.

A few counts support this clone. The V gene is TRBV7-9, the J gene TRBJ1-4; tentative D call: TRBD1 (5 bases). The CDR3 runs to 13 residues. Trimming took off 10 bases at V and 0 bases at J, with 9 bases between the two ends. Germline V gene sequence: CDR1 SEHNR, CDR2 FQNEAQ (reference sequence). CDR3: CATPGPTNEKLFF. CDR3 in DNA: TGTGCCACCCCGGGGCCAACTAATGAAAAACTGTTTTTT.

The DNA for the CDR3 is TGTGCCATCAGTGGACTAGCGGGGGACGCCCCCCATGAGCAGTTCTTC. Encoded protein: CAISGLAGDAPHEQFF. V usage is TRBV10-3 and J usage is TRBJ2-1; TRBD2 aligns across 12 bases. Per germline, CDR1 ENHRY and CDR2 SYGVKD. The CDR3 consists of 16 residues. V lost 4 bases and J lost 8; bases outside the gene matches: 9.

The chain recombines TRBV4-1 with TRBJ1-5; D possibly corresponds to TRBD1 (5 bases). Trimming took off 0 bases at V and 6 bases at J, with 12 bases between the two ends. The germline V gene has CDR1 MGHRA and CDR2 YSYEKL. There are 15 residues in the CDR3. CDR3 sequence: CASSQDRGRGQPQHF. The CDR3 nucleotides read TGCGCCAGCAGCCAAGATAGGGGCCGGGGTCAGCCCCAGCATTTT.